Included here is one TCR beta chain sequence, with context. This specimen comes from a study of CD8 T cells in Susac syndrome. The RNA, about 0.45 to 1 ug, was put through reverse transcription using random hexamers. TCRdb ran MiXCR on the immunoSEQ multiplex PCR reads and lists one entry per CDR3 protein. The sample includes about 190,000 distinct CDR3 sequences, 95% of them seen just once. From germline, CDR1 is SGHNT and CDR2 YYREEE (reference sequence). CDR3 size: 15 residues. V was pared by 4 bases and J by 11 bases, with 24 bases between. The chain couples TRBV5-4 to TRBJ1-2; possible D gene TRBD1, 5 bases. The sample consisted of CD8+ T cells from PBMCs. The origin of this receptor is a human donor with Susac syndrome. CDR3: CASSLMFGGDLSYTF. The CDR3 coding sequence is TGTGCCAGCAGCCTTATGTTTGGGGGGGATTTGAGTTACACCTTC. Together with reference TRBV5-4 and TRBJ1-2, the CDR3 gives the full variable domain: ETGVTQSPTHLIKTRGQQVTLRCSSQSGHNTVSWYQQALGQGPQFIFQYYREEENGRGNFPPRFSGLQFPNYSSELNVNALELDDSALYLCASSLMFGGDLSYTFGSGTRLTVV.